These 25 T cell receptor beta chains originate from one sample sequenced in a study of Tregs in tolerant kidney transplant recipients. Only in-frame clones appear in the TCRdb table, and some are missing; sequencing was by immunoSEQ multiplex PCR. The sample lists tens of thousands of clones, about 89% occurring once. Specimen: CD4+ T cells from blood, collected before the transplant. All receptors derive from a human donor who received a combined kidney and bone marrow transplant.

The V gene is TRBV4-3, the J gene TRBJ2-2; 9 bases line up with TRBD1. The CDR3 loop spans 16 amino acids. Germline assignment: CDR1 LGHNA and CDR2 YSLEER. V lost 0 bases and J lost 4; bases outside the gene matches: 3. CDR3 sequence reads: CASSQETGGFTGELFF. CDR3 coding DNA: TGCGCCAGCAGCCAAGAGACAGGGGGGTTCACCGGGGAGCTGTTTTTT.

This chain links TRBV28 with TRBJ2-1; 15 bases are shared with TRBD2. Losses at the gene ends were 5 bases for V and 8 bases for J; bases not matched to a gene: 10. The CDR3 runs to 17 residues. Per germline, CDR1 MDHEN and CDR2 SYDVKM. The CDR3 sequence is CASSTPGLAGGRDEQFF. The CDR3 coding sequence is TGTGCCAGCAGTACCCCGGGACTAGCGGGAGGCAGGGATGAGCAGTTCTTC.

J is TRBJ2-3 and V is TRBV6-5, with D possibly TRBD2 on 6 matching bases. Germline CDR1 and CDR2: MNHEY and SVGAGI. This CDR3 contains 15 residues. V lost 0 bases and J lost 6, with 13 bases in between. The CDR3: CASSYSIGSWDTQYF. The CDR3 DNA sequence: TGTGCCAGCAGTTACTCGATCGGGAGTTGGGATACGCAGTATTTT.

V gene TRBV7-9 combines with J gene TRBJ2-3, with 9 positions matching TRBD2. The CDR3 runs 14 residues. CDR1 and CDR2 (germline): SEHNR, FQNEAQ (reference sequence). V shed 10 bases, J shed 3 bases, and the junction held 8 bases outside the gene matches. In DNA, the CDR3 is TGTGCCACCAGGCGGGAGGGCCAGACAGATACGCAGTATTTT. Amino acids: CATRREGQTDTQYF.

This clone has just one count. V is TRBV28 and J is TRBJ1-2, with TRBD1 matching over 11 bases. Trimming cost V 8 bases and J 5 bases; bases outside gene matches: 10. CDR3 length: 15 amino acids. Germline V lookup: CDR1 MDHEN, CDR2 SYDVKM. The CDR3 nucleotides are TGTGCCAGCTGGGACAGGGGGGGCACAGTTTATGGCTACACCTTC. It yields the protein CASWDRGGTVYGYTF.

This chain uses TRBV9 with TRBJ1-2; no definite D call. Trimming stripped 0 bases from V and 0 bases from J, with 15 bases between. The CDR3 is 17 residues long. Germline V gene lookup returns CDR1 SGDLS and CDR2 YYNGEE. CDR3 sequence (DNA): TGTGCCAGCAGCGTAGTAAGAGAGGAGATAGCTAACTATGGCTACACCTTC. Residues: CASSVVREEIANYGYTF.

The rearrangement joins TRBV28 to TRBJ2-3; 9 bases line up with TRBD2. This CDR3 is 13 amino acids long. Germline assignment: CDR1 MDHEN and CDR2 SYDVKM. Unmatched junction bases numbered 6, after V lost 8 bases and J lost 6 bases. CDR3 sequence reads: CASAGLAKDTQYF. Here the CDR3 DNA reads TGTGCCAGCGCGGGACTAGCAAAGGATACGCAGTATTTT. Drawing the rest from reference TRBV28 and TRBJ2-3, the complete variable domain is DVKVTQSSRYLVKRTGEKVFLECVQDMDHENMFWYRQDPGLGLRLIYFSYDVKMKEKGDIPEGYSVSREKKERFSLILESASTNQTSMYLCASAGLAKDTQYFGPGTRLTVL.

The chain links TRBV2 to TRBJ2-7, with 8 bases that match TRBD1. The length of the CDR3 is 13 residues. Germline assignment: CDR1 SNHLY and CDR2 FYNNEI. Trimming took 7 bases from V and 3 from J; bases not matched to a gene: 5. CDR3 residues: CASKRTGFYEQYF. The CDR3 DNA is TGTGCCAGCAAGAGGACAGGGTTCTACGAGCAGTACTTC.

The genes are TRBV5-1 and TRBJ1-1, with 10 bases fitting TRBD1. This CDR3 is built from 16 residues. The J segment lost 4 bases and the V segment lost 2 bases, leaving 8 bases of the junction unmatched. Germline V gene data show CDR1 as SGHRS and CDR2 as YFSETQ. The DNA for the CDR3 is TGCGCCAGCAGCTTAGCCAGGACAGGGGGGGGCACTGAAGCTTTCTTT. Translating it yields CASSLARTGGGTEAFF.

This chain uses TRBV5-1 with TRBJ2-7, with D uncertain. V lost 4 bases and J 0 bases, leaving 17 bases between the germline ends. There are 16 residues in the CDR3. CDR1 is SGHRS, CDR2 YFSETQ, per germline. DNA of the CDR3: TGCGCCAGCAGCCAAATAGCAGACCCGAGCTCCTACGAGCAGTACTTC. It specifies CASSQIADPSSYEQYF. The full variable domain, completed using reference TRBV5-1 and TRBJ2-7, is KAGVTQTPRYLIKTRGQQVTLSCSPISGHRSVSWYQQTPGQGLQFLFEYFSETQRNKGNFPGRFSGRQFSNSRSEMNVSTLELGDSALYLCASSQIADPSSYEQYFGPGTRLTVT.

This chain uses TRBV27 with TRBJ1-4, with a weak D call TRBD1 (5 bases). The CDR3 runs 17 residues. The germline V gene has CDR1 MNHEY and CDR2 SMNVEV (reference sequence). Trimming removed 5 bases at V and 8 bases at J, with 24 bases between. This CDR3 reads CASSPDILGGIIEKLFF. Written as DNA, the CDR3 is TGTGCCAGCAGTCCAGACATACTGGGGGGTATCATCGAAAAACTGTTTTTT. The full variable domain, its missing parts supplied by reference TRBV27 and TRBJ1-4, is EAQVTQNPRYLITVTGKKLTVTCSQNMNHEYMSWYRQDPGLGLRQIYYSMNVEVTDKGDVPEGYKVSRKEKRNFPLILESPSPNQTSLYFCASSPDILGGIIEKLFFGSGTQLSVL.

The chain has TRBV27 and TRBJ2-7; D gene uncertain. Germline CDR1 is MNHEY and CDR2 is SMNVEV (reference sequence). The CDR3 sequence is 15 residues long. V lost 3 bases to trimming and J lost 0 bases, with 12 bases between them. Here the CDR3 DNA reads TGTGCCAGCAGTTTCCAGCCCTCGGGCTCCTACGAGCAGTACTTC. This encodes CASSFQPSGSYEQYF.

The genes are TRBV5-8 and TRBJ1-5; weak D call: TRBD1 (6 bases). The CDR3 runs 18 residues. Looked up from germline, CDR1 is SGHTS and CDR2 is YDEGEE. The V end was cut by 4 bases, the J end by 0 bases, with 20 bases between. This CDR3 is CASSGPPTGPISNQPQHF. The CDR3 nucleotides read TGTGCCAGCAGCGGCCCCCCGACAGGACCTATTAGCAATCAGCCCCAGCATTTT.

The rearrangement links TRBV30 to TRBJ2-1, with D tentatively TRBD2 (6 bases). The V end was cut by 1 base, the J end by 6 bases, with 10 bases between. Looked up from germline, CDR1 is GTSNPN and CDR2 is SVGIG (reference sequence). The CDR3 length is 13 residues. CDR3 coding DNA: TGTGCCTGGAGTGGGGAGGCGGTCAATGAGCAGTTCTTC. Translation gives CAWSGEAVNEQFF.

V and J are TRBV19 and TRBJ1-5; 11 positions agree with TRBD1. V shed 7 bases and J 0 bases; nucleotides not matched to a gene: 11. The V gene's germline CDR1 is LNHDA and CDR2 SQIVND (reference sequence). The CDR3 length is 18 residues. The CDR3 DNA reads TGTGCCAGTACAAGAGGGGGACAGGGGGATTATAGCAATCAGCCCCAGCATTTT. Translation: CASTRGGQGDYSNQPQHF.

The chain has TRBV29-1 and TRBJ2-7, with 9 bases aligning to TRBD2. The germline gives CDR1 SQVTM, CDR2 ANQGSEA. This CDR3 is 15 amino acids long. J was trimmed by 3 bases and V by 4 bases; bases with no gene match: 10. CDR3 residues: CSVGPIAGANYEQYF. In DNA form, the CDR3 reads TGCAGCGTTGGCCCAATAGCGGGGGCGAACTACGAGCAGTACTTC.

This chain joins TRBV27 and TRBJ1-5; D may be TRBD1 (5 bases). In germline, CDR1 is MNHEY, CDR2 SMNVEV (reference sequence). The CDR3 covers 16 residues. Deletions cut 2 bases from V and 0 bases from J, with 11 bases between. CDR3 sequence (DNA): TGTGCCAGCAGTTTAAGGCAGACAGATAGCAATCAGCCCCAGCATTTT. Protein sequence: CASSLRQTDSNQPQHF.

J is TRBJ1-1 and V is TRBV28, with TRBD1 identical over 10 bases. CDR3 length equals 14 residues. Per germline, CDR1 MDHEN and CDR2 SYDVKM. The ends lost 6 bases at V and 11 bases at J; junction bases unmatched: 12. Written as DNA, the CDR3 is TGTGCCAGCAGGGGACAGGGGTTACGGTCCGATGCTTTCTTT. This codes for CASRGQGLRSDAFF.

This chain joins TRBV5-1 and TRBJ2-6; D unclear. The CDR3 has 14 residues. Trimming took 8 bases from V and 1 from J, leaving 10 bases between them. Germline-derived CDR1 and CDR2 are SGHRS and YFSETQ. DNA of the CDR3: TGCGCCAGTAGTAGTCAATCTGGGGCCAACGTCCTGACTTTC. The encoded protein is CASSSQSGANVLTF.

The CDR3 bases are TGTGCCAGCAGCTTAGCCGGAGAGACCCAGTACTTC. Protein: CASSLAGETQYF. V gene TRBV11-2 combines with J gene TRBJ2-5; no definite D call. V dropped 1 base and J dropped 4 bases, with 4 bases sitting between them. Per germline, CDR1 SGHAT and CDR2 FQNNGV. CDR3 length equals 12 residues.

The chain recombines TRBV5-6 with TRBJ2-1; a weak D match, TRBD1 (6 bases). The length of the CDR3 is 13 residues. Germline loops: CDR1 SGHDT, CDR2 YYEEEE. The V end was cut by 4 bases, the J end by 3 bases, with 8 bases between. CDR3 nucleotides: TGTGCCAGCAGCCTCAGGGGCTACAATGAGCAGTTCTTC. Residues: CASSLRGYNEQFF.

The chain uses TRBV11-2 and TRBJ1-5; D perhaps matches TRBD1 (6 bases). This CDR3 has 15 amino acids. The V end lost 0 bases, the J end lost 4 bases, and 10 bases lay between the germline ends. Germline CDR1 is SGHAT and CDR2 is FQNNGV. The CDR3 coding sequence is TGTGCCAGCAGCTTAGATTGGGGGCAGAATCAGCCCCAGCATTTT. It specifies CASSLDWGQNQPQHF.

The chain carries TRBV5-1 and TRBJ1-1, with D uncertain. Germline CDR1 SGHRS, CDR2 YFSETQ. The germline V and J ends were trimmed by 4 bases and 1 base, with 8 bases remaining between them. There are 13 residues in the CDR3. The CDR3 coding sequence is TGCGCCAGCAGCCCACTAGAGAACACTGAAGCTTTCTTT. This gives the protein CASSPLENTEAFF.

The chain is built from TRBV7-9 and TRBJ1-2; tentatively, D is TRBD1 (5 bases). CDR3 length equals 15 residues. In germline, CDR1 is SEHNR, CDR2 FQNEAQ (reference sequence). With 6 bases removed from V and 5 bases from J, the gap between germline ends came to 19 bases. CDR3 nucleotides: TGTGCCAGCAGTCCATTGACCTGGGGGGGGTATGGCTACACCTTC. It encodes CASSPLTWGGYGYTF.

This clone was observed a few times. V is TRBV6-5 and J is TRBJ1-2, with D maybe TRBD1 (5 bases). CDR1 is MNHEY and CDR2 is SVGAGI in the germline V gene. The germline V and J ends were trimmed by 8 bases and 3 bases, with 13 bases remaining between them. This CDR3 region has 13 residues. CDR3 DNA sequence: TGTGCCAGCGGACGGCAGGGATACTATGGCTACACCTTC. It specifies CASGRQGYYGYTF.